This note documents a single T cell receptor beta chain sequence. Antigen: not known. The data were taken from a study of cytomegalovirus exposure and HLA in healthy donors. A multiplex PCR was run with 60 Vbeta primers and 13 Jbeta primers. The assay was immunoSEQ multiplex PCR, and TCRdb's table has in-frame clones only and misses some. The repertoire holds 150,000 to 200,000 clones, with 75% to 85% as singletons. General observations from the study: About 90% or about 30% of the time was how often most TCR beta V segments were productive, according to an earlier analysis. A later look showed TCR association rates differing by HLA locus, highest for DRB1 and lowest for HLA-C. No immune exposure information besides CMV serostatus was available. A later analysis linked a missense DCLRE1C variant to TCR beta V- and J-gene trimming.

The CDR3 extends over 17 amino acids. Germline V gene data show CDR1 as SGHTA and CDR2 as FQGTGA. J was trimmed by 2 bases and V by 2 bases; bases with no gene match: 4. Material for sequencing was PBMCs. This clonotype was sampled from a boy aged 5-17 years in good health and CMV-seronegative. This chain uses TRBV7-3 with TRBJ2-5; 14 bases are a match to TRBD2. The CDR3 reads CASSLHRLAGGQETQYF. CDR3 sequence (DNA): TGTGCCAGCAGCTTACATCGACTAGCGGGGGGGCAAGAGACCCAGTACTTC.